This is a list of T cell receptor beta chains from one sample in a study of blood T cell repertoires in COVID-19. Profiled with immunoSEQ multiplex PCR; TCRdb holds only in-frame clones, not every one. The sample has some 190,000 clones; approximately 77% are singletons. What was sequenced was peripheral blood. The receptors derive from a woman older than 75 with active or convalescent COVID-19. Both conserved end residues are part of each CDR3. Each record gives: J gene, V gene, D gene, clone size, CDR3 DNA, CDR3 protein. A D gene is named only where the DNA matches it firmly. Size is stated for part of the rows, as once, few or many counts, or as a class when the clone is expanded.

>TRBJ1-1|TRBV3-1/TRBV3-2|-|-
TGTGCCAGCAGCCAAGAAGGGGTCTCGACGGACAGCAACACTGAAGCTTTCTTT
CASSQEGVSTDSNTEAFF
>TRBJ2-5|TRBV18|TRBD2|-
TGTGCCAGCTCACCACCTGGACTAGCGGGACAAGAGACCCAGTACTTC
CASSPPGLAGQETQYF
>TRBJ1-1|TRBV28|TRBD1|-
TGTGCCAGCAGGGACCCCGGGACAGGGACATCTGAAGCTTTCTTT
CASRDPGTGTSEAFF
>TRBJ1-5|TRBV5-6|TRBD1|-
TGTGCCAGCAGCCCCTCAGGGGGCTTGGGCAATCAGCCCCAGCATTTT
CASSPSGGLGNQPQHF
>TRBJ1-5|TRBV28|-|-
TGTGCCAGCAGACTAGACGGTCTATTCAGTCAGCCCCAGCATTTT
CASRLDGLFSQPQHF
>TRBJ2-3|TRBV11-2|-|-
TGTGCCAGCAGCACTAGACCGTCCACAGATACGCAGTATTTT
CASSTRPSTDTQYF
>TRBJ2-7|TRBV4-2|TRBD2|once
TGTGCCAGCAGCCAAGATTCCCTAGCGGGAGGCCCCACCTACGAGCAGTACTTC
CASSQDSLAGGPTYEQYF
>TRBJ2-7|TRBV5-5|-|-
TGTGCCAGCAGTCCCCTTGGGGGGGCTTACGAGCAGTACTTC
CASSPLGGAYEQYF
>TRBJ2-7|TRBV18|-|-
TGTGCCAGCTCACCAGAACAAGCGAACTACGAGCAGTACTTC
CASSPEQANYEQYF
>TRBJ2-3|TRBV5-4|TRBD2|-
TGTGCCAGCAGCTTGCCTCTAGCGGGAGACTTGGGGACGCAGTATTTT
CASSLPLAGDLGTQYF
>TRBJ1-2|TRBV10-1|TRBD1|few
TGCGCCAGCAGTGAGTCCGGGACAGGAGGTGGCTACACCTTC
CASSESGTGGGYTF
>TRBJ2-5|TRBV24-1|-|-
TGTGCCACCAGTGATCCCCGCGCCGGAGACCAAGAGACCCAGTACTTC
CATSDPRAGDQETQYF
>TRBJ1-1|TRBV11-2|-|-
TGTGCCAGCAGCCCAGTCGAAGCTTTCTTT
CASSPVEAFF
>TRBJ2-1|TRBV19|TRBD2|once
TGTGCCAGTTTCCCTGGACTAGCGGGAGTTTACAATGAGCAGTTCTTC
CASFPGLAGVYNEQFF
>TRBJ2-5|TRBV5-1|-|-
TGCGCCAGCAGGAGACAGGAGCAAGAGACCCAGTACTTC
CASRRQEQETQYF
>TRBJ2-1|TRBV7-3|-|-
TGTGCCAGCAGCCTCTCTGCGGTCTCCTACAATGAGCAGTTCTTC
CASSLSAVSYNEQFF
>TRBJ2-1|TRBV7-3|TRBD2|-
TGTGCCAGCAGCTCTAGCGGGAGCGTTGAGCAGTTCTTC
CASSSSGSVEQFF
>TRBJ2-1|TRBV19|-|-
TGTGCCAGTAGTCCCCGGACTCTTTACAATGAGCAGTTCTTC
CASSPRTLYNEQFF
>TRBJ2-6|TRBV4-1|-|-
TGCGCCAGCAGCCAAGGCGATAATGCCGGGGCCAACGTCCTGACTTTC
CASSQGDNAGANVLTF
>TRBJ2-6|TRBV10-1|-|few
TGCGCCAGCAGTCCCCGAGGAGGGGCGGGGGCCAACGTCCTGACTTTC
CASSPRGGAGANVLTF
>TRBJ2-2|TRBV19|TRBD2|once
TGTGCCAGTAGTCCTAGCGGGGGCACCGGGGAGCTGTTTTTT
CASSPSGGTGELFF
>TRBJ1-4|TRBV2|-|-
TGTGCCAGCAGGGGGATTAGGGGATTCATAAAACTGTTTTTT
CASRGIRGFIKLFF
>TRBJ2-3|TRBV7-8|TRBD2|-
TGTGCCAGCAGAAAAGAGGGGCTAGCGGGGGGCACAGATACGCAGTATTTT
CASRKEGLAGGTDTQYF
>TRBJ2-1|TRBV20-1|-|-
TGCAGTGCTAGTCGGGGGAGAGAGGAGCAGTTCTTC
CSASRGREEQFF
>TRBJ2-2|TRBV5-4|TRBD2|-
TGTGCCAGCAGCACCTTAGCGGGAGGCGACACCGGGGAGCTGTTTTTT
CASSTLAGGDTGELFF
>TRBJ1-5|TRBV5-6|-|once
TGTGCCAGCAGCCAAGCCGGGGGAAGCAATCAGCCCCAGCATTTT
CASSQAGGSNQPQHF
>TRBJ1-1|TRBV5-1|-|-
TGCGCCAGCAGCTTGACCAGGGCGAACACTGAAGCTTTCTTT
CASSLTRANTEAFF
>TRBJ2-1|TRBV2|TRBD2|-
TGTGCCAGCAGTCGGACTAGCGGCTCCTACAATGAGCAGTTCTTC
CASSRTSGSYNEQFF
>TRBJ1-5|TRBV10-2|TRBD1|-
TGCGCCAGCAGTGAGAGTCGGACAGGGTACAATCAGCCCCAGCATTTT
CASSESRTGYNQPQHF
>TRBJ2-1|TRBV29-1|-|-
TGCAGCGTTGGGGCCCCCACTAGACGACAGTTCTTC
CSVGAPTRRQFF
>TRBJ1-6|TRBV19|TRBD1|-
TGTGCCAGTAGTGGACGGACAGGCGGGCAGGGGTCACCCCTCCACTTT
CASSGRTGGQGSPLHF
>TRBJ2-7|TRBV5-1|TRBD2|-
TGCGCCAGCAGCTTGGTAGCTAGCGGGAGCTACGAGCAGTACTTC
CASSLVASGSYEQYF
>TRBJ2-4|TRBV30|-|-
TGTGCCTGGAGTCCCGGTTTCGCCTCCTACTTC
CAWSPGFASYF
>TRBJ1-5|TRBV28|-|few
TGTGCCAGCAGTCCCCGCTATGACGGCAGGGCCAATCAGCCCCAGCATTTT
CASSPRYDGRANQPQHF
>TRBJ2-2|TRBV23-1|-|-
TGCGCCAGCAGTCGGGCAGGGGTTCCGCACACCGGGGAGCTGTTTTTT
CASSRAGVPHTGELFF
>TRBJ1-5|TRBV19|-|-
TGTGCCAGTAGTGTTATGAATACAGGGTCGGGCAATCAGCCCCAGCATTTT
CASSVMNTGSGNQPQHF
>TRBJ2-5|TRBV3-1/TRBV3-2|TRBD2|-
TGTGCCAGCAGCCAAGATCCGGATAGCGGGAGGATAGAGACCCAGTACTTC
CASSQDPDSGRIETQYF
>TRBJ2-1|TRBV11-2|TRBD2|-
TGTGCCAGCAGCTTAGACCCAGCGGGACAGCAGTTCTTC
CASSLDPAGQQFF
>TRBJ1-5|TRBV24-1|TRBD1|-
TGTGCCACCAGTGTGGCAGGGGGTCAGCCCCAGCATTTT
CATSVAGGQPQHF
>TRBJ1-1|TRBV19|TRBD1|few
TGTGCCAGTAGCAGAACCGACAGGGGCTTGAACACTGAAGCTTTCTTT
CASSRTDRGLNTEAFF
>TRBJ2-1|TRBV9|-|-
TGTGCCAGTTCGGGTTCATCCTACAATGAGCAGTTCTTC
CASSGSSYNEQFF
>TRBJ2-7|TRBV19|TRBD1|-
TGTGCCAGTAGTAGCCGGACAGGGCGGGCGGTAGAGCAGTACTTC
CASSSRTGRAVEQYF
>TRBJ1-5|TRBV24-1|TRBD1|-
TGTGCCACCAGTGATTCCCGACAGGGAAGCAATCAGCCCCAGCATTTT
CATSDSRQGSNQPQHF
>TRBJ1-1|TRBV11-3|TRBD1|-
TGTGCCAGCAGCTTGACAGGGCTTGAAACTGAAGCTTTCTTT
CASSLTGLETEAFF
>TRBJ2-1|TRBV7-9|TRBD1|-
TGTGCCAGCAGCTCCCTGGGACAGAATGAGCAGTTCTTC
CASSSLGQNEQFF
>TRBJ1-1|TRBV12-5|-|-
TGTGCTAGTGGTTTGGCCACGGACACTGAAGCTTTCTTT
CASGLATDTEAFF
>TRBJ1-6|TRBV5-1|TRBD1|-
TGCGCCAGCAGCTACGGACAGGATTATAATTCACCCCTCCACTTT
CASSYGQDYNSPLHF
>TRBJ2-1|TRBV5-1|TRBD2|-
TGCGCCAGCAGCGGTACTAGCGGCTCCTACAATGAGCAGTTCTTC
CASSGTSGSYNEQFF
>TRBJ2-5|TRBV19|-|-
TGTGCCAGTAGTAGCCAGGATCAAGAGACCCAGTACTTC
CASSSQDQETQYF
>TRBJ2-2|TRBV5-1|-|few
TGCGCCAGCAGCTTGCAGGGCGTGATGACCGGGGAGCTGTTTTTT
CASSLQGVMTGELFF
>TRBJ1-5|TRBV5-6|-|-
TGTGCCAGCAGCCCCTGGCTGGGGGCAAATCAGCCCCAGCATTTT
CASSPWLGANQPQHF
>TRBJ2-1|TRBV27|TRBD2|-
TGTGCCAGCAGTGCGGACACTAGCGGCATTTACAATGAGCAGTTCTTC
CASSADTSGIYNEQFF
>TRBJ1-6|TRBV11-2|-|-
TGTGCCAGCAGCTCCTTTCGAGGGGAGGGTTCACCCCTCCACTTT
CASSSFRGEGSPLHF
>TRBJ2-1|TRBV6-2/TRBV6-3|TRBD2|-
TGTGCCAGCAGTACCGGACTAGCGGGAGTCGGTCGGGGGAGTAATGAGCAGTTCTTC
CASSTGLAGVGRGSNEQFF